The clone carrying this T cell receptor (beta chain) was counted many times. This sample's time point: newly diagnosed GD, antithyroid drugs for less than 3 months. RNA from PBMCs was the source of the TCR library. All patients originated from an endocrinology department located in Xi'an, China. From each patient, 8 to 10 milliliters of peripheral blood was drawn and collected into an EDTA anticoagulant tube. These data come from a study of regulatory T cells in long-lasting Graves disease. Looked up from germline, CDR1 is SGHTA and CDR2 is FQGNSA. The V gene end was trimmed by 0 bases and the J gene end by 3 bases; junction bases not matched to a gene: 8. The CDR3 consists of 17 residues. To make TCR beta libraries, researchers used iRepertoire HTBI primers and Arm-PCR of CDR3 regions. TCRdb redid the calling of the multiplex PCR reads with MiXCR, one entry per CDR3 protein. The table includes some 410,000 distinct CDR3 sequences, roughly 17% detected once.

The sample was also linked to a second study, of T cells in Graves' hyperthyroidism and ophthalmopathy. From that report: First-round RT-PCR targeting the TCR CDR3 was performed with the HTBI primer set.

The rearrangement joins TRBV7-2 to TRBJ2-7, with 10 bases matching TRBD2. Sequencing used peripheral blood mononuclear cells (PBMCs), obtained at new diagnosis, from a patient treated with antithyroid drugs. The TCR sequence derives from a woman between 25 and 40 years old with Graves disease. The CDR3 loop is CASSLAAGLAGDYEQYF. In DNA form, the CDR3 reads TGTGCCAGCAGCTTAGCGGCGGGTCTAGCGGGAGACTACGAGCAGTACTTC.